Listed below are T cell receptor beta chains from one sample, sequenced in a study of identical twins. TCRdb fed the 5' RACE reads into MiXCR, producing one record per CDR3 protein. The sample records about 570,000 distinct CDR3 sequences, roughly 9.9% being singletons. The data also belong to a second study, concerning yellow fever vaccine responses in identical twins.

Sequencing was carried out using PBMCs. These receptors came from a woman between 18 and 29 years old in good health. Both conserved end residues are part of each CDR3. For some rows the clone size is stated as once, few or many, or as a class when expanded; others skip it.

14,TRBJ2-7,many,TRBV6-1,CASRVPRKPYEQYF
14,TRBJ1-6,few,TRBV6-5,CASSYSNLRSPLHF
17,TRBJ2-6,.,TRBV4-2,CASSQFNVVSGANVLTF
16,TRBJ2-2,few,TRBV7-6,CASSSSGTGYTGELFF
15,TRBJ1-3,many,TRBV5-1,CASSSEGSSGNTIYF
12,TRBJ1-2,few,TRBV20-1,CSARIPPDGYTF
18,TRBJ2-6,many,TRBV5-1,CASSFLLSGLPGANVLTF
14,TRBJ1-1,few,TRBV5-1,CASRETDMNTEAFF
14,TRBJ2-1,few,TRBV7-9,CASSLWDSSDEQFF
14,TRBJ2-7,few,TRBV12-3/TRBV12-4,CASTGTRGSYEQYF
11,TRBJ2-1,many,TRBV6-2/TRBV6-3,CASSQSNEQFF
15,TRBJ2-3,few,TRBV13,CASGYYSGGRDTQYF
15,TRBJ2-3,many,TRBV14,CASSQDTVSTDTQYF
17,TRBJ2-7,few,TRBV5-1,CASSSSPRESNPSEQYF
14,TRBJ2-3,many,TRBV2,CASTRRESTDTQYF
15,TRBJ2-7,.,TRBV27,CASSRGGLSSYEQYF
15,TRBJ2-7,few,TRBV6-4,CASSELREVNYEQYF
12,TRBJ1-4,few,TRBV12-3/TRBV12-4,CASGQGLEKLFF
15,TRBJ1-1,many,TRBV4-2,CASSQEGGQSTEAFF
16,TRBJ1-6,few,TRBV7-9,CASSKYRGLDNSPLHF
14,TRBJ1-1,many,TRBV6-5,CASSYSALNTEAFF
14,TRBJ2-7,few,TRBV5-1,CASNRASGISEQYF
17,TRBJ2-6,few,TRBV10-3,CAISRTDILSGANVLTF
12,TRBJ2-2,few,TRBV12-3/TRBV12-4,CASSGHAGELFF
13,TRBJ1-1,few,TRBV20-1,CSARGQINTEAFF
16,TRBJ2-7,few,TRBV20-1,CSATHLAGAEPYEQYF
12,TRBJ2-2,few,TRBV29-1,CSLGGAGGELFF
16,TRBJ1-6,many,TRBV5-1,CASSTGQGKGNSPLHF
15,TRBJ2-3,few,TRBV5-4,CASSLEAGDADTQYF
14,TRBJ2-3,few,TRBV5-1,CASSFRSGSDTQYF
14,TRBJ2-3,many,TRBV12-3/TRBV12-4,CASSLYSETDTQYF
14,TRBJ2-7,few,TRBV7-9,CASSRLGDPLEQYF
15,TRBJ2-1,few,TRBV2,CASQLGSASYNEQFF
9,TRBJ2-5,.,TRBV6-5,CASKITQYF
16,TRBJ2-2,few,TRBV3-1,CASSERQGRVAGELFF
16,TRBJ2-1,few,TRBV7-2,CASSPRTSGIGGEQFF
16,TRBJ2-7,.,TRBV20-1,CSAIDPKDGTTYEQYF
17,TRBJ2-1,many,TRBV7-2,CASSLASSGRGYNEQFF
15,TRBJ2-2,few,TRBV20-1,CSARTEEGNTGELFF
17,TRBJ2-1,few,TRBV29-1,CSAQVWSGSSSYNEQFF
15,TRBJ2-3,few,TRBV12-3/TRBV12-4,CASRTGTSGTDTQYF
15,TRBJ2-7,few,TRBV6-2/TRBV6-3,CASTTPPQVDYEQYF
16,TRBJ2-1,few,TRBV7-2,CASSLKFSGELNEQFF
15,TRBJ2-1,few,TRBV5-1,CASSAVSRPYNEQFF
20,TRBJ2-1,.,TRBV11-1,CASSGPGHPRLPSSYNEQFF
13,TRBJ1-2,many,TRBV5-1,CASSLGRDYGYTF
15,TRBJ2-2,once,TRBV10-3,CAIKEASGIYGELFF